A single sample is the source of the 32 T cell receptor beta chains below, sequenced in a study of beta chain features in type 1 diabetes. Findings of the study overall: Across all four CD4+ subsets, people with type 1 diabetes showed modestly shorter TCRB CDR3s.

Since all of the isolated RNA was reverse transcribed, expressed TCRB transcripts were what got sequenced. Libraries were prepared by immunoSEQ multiplex PCR; TCRdb keeps only in-frame clonotypes and omits some of them. The sample holds hundreds of thousands of clones, roughly 12% seen once. The antigens of these receptors remain unknown. What was sequenced was naive CD4+ T cells from blood. These receptors were collected from a woman between 18 and 29 years old with type 1 diabetes.

This clone was seen only a few times. The V and J genes are TRBV7-2 and TRBJ2-1; 11 nucleotides line up with TRBD2. The CDR3 extends over 15 amino acids. Germline V gene sequence: CDR1 SGHTA, CDR2 FQGNSA. V lost 2 bases, J lost 9 bases, and 6 bases stayed unmatched. CDR3 sequence reads: CASSLNSGRAGEQFF. DNA of the CDR3: TGTGCCAGCAGCTTAAATAGCGGGAGGGCCGGTGAGCAGTTCTTC.

The sample holds a few counts of this clone. This sequence joins TRBV28 and TRBJ2-7; 7 bases are shared with TRBD2. The germline V gene encodes CDR1 MDHEN and CDR2 SYDVKM. The CDR3 consists of 16 residues. The V gene end was trimmed by 7 bases and the J gene end by 6 bases; junction bases not matched to a gene: 18. The CDR3 loop reads CASIEGGFSGQGEQYF. The CDR3 nucleotides are TGTGCCAGCATAGAGGGAGGGTTCTCGGGGCAAGGCGAGCAGTACTTC.

This clone has a handful of counts. This sequence joins TRBV7-9 and TRBJ2-4; the D gene is possibly TRBD1 (5 bases). Germline CDR1 is SEHNR and CDR2 is FQNEAQ (reference sequence). This CDR3 contains 12 residues. Trimming shortened V by 3 bases and J by 10 bases, and 10 bases separated the two germline ends. The CDR3 sequence: CASSFVTAIQYF. CDR3 coding DNA: TGTGCCAGCAGCTTCGTGACAGCTATTCAGTACTTC.

The chain couples TRBV29-1 to TRBJ1-1, with D possibly being TRBD1 (5 bases). Between the trimmed V and J ends, which lost 3 bases and 7 bases, there was a span of 12 bases. This CDR3 region has 12 residues. Germline V gives CDR1 SQVTM, CDR2 ANQGSEA. CDR3 DNA: TGCAGCGTTGACAGGGTTGGTGATGAAGCTTTCTTT. Its translation: CSVDRVGDEAFF.

On this clone itself: Different DNA sequences within this sample yield the same CDR3. The chain combines TRBV5-6 with TRBJ2-5, with D unclear. The CDR3 sequence is 13 residues long. CDR1 SGHDT and CDR2 YYEEEE come from the germline V gene. Trimming removed 1 base at V and 1 base at J, with 5 bases between. In nucleotides, the CDR3 is TGTGCCAGCAGCTTGCCATCCCAAGAGACCCAGTACTTC. Its protein product is CASSLPSQETQYF.

This clone was seen a few times. The chain employs TRBV7-3 and TRBJ1-1, with D perhaps matching TRBD1 (5 bases). Germline V CDR1 and CDR2: SGHTA, FQGTGA. With 5 bases removed from V and 1 base from J, the gap between germline ends came to 8 bases. The CDR3 spans 13 residues. The CDR3 DNA reads as TGTGCCAGCAGCCCTCAGGGGAACACTGAAGCTTTCTTT. Translating it yields CASSPQGNTEAFF.

This clone appeared a few times. The V call is TRBV4-3, the J call TRBJ1-5; D gene ambiguous. This CDR3 is 17 amino acids long. Looked up from germline, CDR1 is LGHNA and CDR2 is YSLEER. Trimming left V 4 bases short and J 6 bases short, with 22 bases between. CDR3 amino acids: CASSPVLREGGSQPQHF. As DNA, the CDR3 is TGCGCCAGCAGCCCGGTTTTGCGGGAGGGAGGGTCTCAGCCCCAGCATTTT.

This chain links TRBV29-1 with TRBJ2-3, with TRBD1 matching 8 bases. The CDR3 is 13 amino acids. Germline V lookup: CDR1 SQVTM, CDR2 ANQGSEA. Losses at the gene ends were 2 bases for V and 6 bases for J; bases not matched to a gene: 4. The CDR3: CSVERQGRDTQYF. DNA of the CDR3: TGCAGCGTTGAAAGACAGGGGAGGGATACGCAGTATTTT.

In its sample, this clone was seen a few times. The chain has TRBV28 and TRBJ2-7, with 10 bases aligning to TRBD2. With 6 bases clipped from V and 7 bases from J, the junction kept 12 bases outside the gene matches. Germline V lookup: CDR1 MDHEN, CDR2 SYDVKM. The CDR3 runs to 15 residues. The CDR3 nucleotides are TGTGCCAGCAGCCCACGGACTAGCGGTATAGGGGAGCAGTACTTC. Amino acid sequence: CASSPRTSGIGEQYF. Filled out from reference TRBV28 and TRBJ2-7, the complete variable domain reads DVKVTQSSRYLVKRTGEKVFLECVQDMDHENMFWYRQDPGLGLRLIYFSYDVKMKEKGDIPEGYSVSREKKERFSLILESASTNQTSMYLCASSPRTSGIGEQYFGPGTRLTVT.

V gene TRBV2 combines with J gene TRBJ2-1; no definite D call. The CDR3 runs to 13 residues. V shed 6 bases and J shed 7 bases, with 13 bases lying between them. Germline V CDR1 and CDR2: SNHLY, FYNNEI. The CDR3: CASREAAGNEQFF. The CDR3 bases are TGTGCCAGCAGAGAGGCCGCCGGGAATGAGCAGTTCTTC.

This clone was detected only a few times. The rearrangement links TRBV28 to TRBJ2-1; 8 nucleotides agree with TRBD2. This CDR3 comprises 15 residues. Germline loops: CDR1 MDHEN, CDR2 SYDVKM. The J segment lost 6 bases and the V segment lost 7 bases, leaving 11 bases of the junction unmatched. CDR3 sequence (DNA): TGTGCCAGCATGTCGGTGGCGGGAGGCAGCAATGAGCAGTTCTTC. Translating it yields CASMSVAGGSNEQFF.

This clone turned up a few times. The chain couples TRBV18 to TRBJ2-7; the D gene is possibly TRBD2 (5 bases). The V and J ends lost 6 bases and 0 bases respectively, with 12 bases between them. The CDR3 contains 14 residues. The germline gives CDR1 KGHSH, CDR2 LQKENI. The CDR3 protein is CASSPRGSSYEQYF. The CDR3 DNA sequence: TGTGCCAGCTCGCCCCGCGGGTCCTCCTACGAGCAGTACTTC.

This clone was seen only a few times. The CDR3 sequence: CASSRAGGPADTQYF. CDR3 coding DNA: TGTGCCAGCAGCCGAGCGGGGGGGCCGGCAGATACGCAGTATTTT. The rearrangement links TRBV13 to TRBJ2-3; 10 bases agree with TRBD2. V was clipped by 5 bases and J by 4 bases; unmatched bases: 6. This CDR3 comprises 15 residues. The germline V gene has CDR1 PRHDT and CDR2 FYEKMQ (reference sequence).

In nucleotides, the CDR3 is TGTGCCAGCAAATCTAGCGGCGCCTCCTACAATGAGCAGTTCTTC. Its translation is CASKSSGASYNEQFF. The chain joins TRBV6-5 to TRBJ2-1; the match to TRBD2 covers 7 bases. Per germline, CDR1 MNHEY and CDR2 SVGAGI. The CDR3 covers 15 residues. The junction had 6 bases not matched to a gene; V was cut back by 7 bases and J by 0 bases.

There are a few counts of this clone. CDR3 residues: CASSLGIQREGNEQFF. The CDR3 DNA reads as TGTGCCAGCAGCTTGGGAATCCAGCGGGAGGGCAATGAGCAGTTCTTC. The chain combines TRBV5-4 with TRBJ2-1; TRBD2 matches 10 bases. The CDR3 contains 16 residues. From germline, CDR1 is SGHNT and CDR2 YYREEE (reference sequence). V shed 0 bases, J shed 6 bases, and the junction held 6 bases outside the gene matches.

The chain couples TRBV5-1 to TRBJ2-3, with D maybe TRBD1 (5 bases). The V gene lost 5 bases and the J gene lost 2 bases, with 12 bases spanning the gap. CDR1 SGHRS and CDR2 YFSETQ come from the germline V gene. The CDR3 consists of 14 residues. CDR3 DNA: TGCGCCAGCAGTCCGACAGCGACCACAGATACGCAGTATTTT. Translating it yields CASSPTATTDTQYF.

The chain links TRBV18 to TRBJ2-7, with TRBD1 identical over 8 bases. The CDR3 is made up of 15 amino acids. Germline assignment: CDR1 KGHSH and CDR2 LQKENI. With 3 bases clipped from V and 3 bases from J, the junction kept 7 bases outside the gene matches. The CDR3 DNA reads as TGTGCCAGCTCACCCGGACAGGGCGAGGGCTACGAGCAGTACTTC. Translating gives CASSPGQGEGYEQYF. Full variable domain (remainder filled in from reference TRBV18 and TRBJ2-7): NAGVMQNPRHLVRRRGQEARLRCSPMKGHSHVYWYRQLPEEGLKFMVYLQKENIIDESGMPKERFSAEFPKEGPSILRIQQVVRGDSAAYFCASSPGQGEGYEQYFGPGTRLTVT.

This rearrangement joins TRBV7-3 to TRBJ2-5, with 7 bases that match TRBD2. The CDR3 is made up of 16 amino acids. The V gene end was trimmed by 5 bases and the J gene end by 1 base; junction bases not matched to a gene: 10. The V gene's germline CDR1 is SGHTA and CDR2 FQGTGA. The CDR3 bases are TGTGCCAGCAGCCCCTCGCGGGAGTTAGGCCAAGAGACCCAGTACTTC. It codes for CASSPSRELGQETQYF.

The sample holds a few counts of this clone. The gene calls are TRBV30 and TRBJ2-1, with 15 bases aligning to TRBD2. The germline V gene has CDR1 GTSNPN and CDR2 SVGIG (reference sequence). This CDR3 is built from 15 residues. Unmatched junction bases numbered 5, after V lost 3 bases and J lost 8 bases. CDR3 sequence reads: CAWSQGLAGGDEQFF. The DNA for the CDR3 is TGTGCCTGGAGCCAAGGACTAGCGGGAGGGGATGAGCAGTTCTTC.

This clone appeared a few times. This chain links TRBV14 with TRBJ2-1; 10 bases map to TRBD2. Germline V gene data show CDR1 as SGHDN and CDR2 as FVKESK. The CDR3 loop spans 15 amino acids. Trimming removed 0 bases from V and 9 bases from J; junction bases left unmatched: 5. The CDR3 coding sequence is TGTGCCAGCAGCCAAGAACTAGCGGGGAAGAGTGAGCAGTTCTTC. Its translation: CASSQELAGKSEQFF.

The CDR3 loop is CSVAGTSGKETQYF. The CDR3 nucleotides are TGCAGCGTCGCTGGGACTAGCGGTAAAGAGACCCAGTACTTC. The genes are TRBV29-1 and TRBJ2-5; 11 nucleotides line up with TRBD2. The CDR3 runs 14 residues. CDR1 and CDR2 from the germline V gene are SQVTM and ANQGSEA. V shed 6 bases, J shed 3 bases, and the junction held 6 bases outside the gene matches.

J is TRBJ1-6 and V is TRBV27; 8 positions agree with TRBD1. From germline, CDR1 is MNHEY and CDR2 SMNVEV (reference sequence). V lost 8 bases to trimming and J lost 9 bases; unmatched junction nucleotides: 9. This CDR3 region has 14 residues. The CDR3: CASQLGQGGSPLHF. In DNA form, the CDR3 reads TGTGCCAGCCAGCTCGGACAGGGAGGTTCACCCCTCCACTTT.

The chain combines TRBV16 with TRBJ1-4, with D perhaps matching TRBD1 (6 bases). The CDR3 is 16 amino acids. V lost 0 bases and J lost 7, with 15 bases in between. From germline, CDR1 is KGHSY and CDR2 FQNENV. The chain's CDR3 is CASSQSLAGAGEKLFF. In DNA form, the CDR3 reads TGTGCCAGCAGCCAATCGCTGGCGGGGGCAGGTGAAAAACTGTTTTTT. The variable domain in full, completed from reference TRBV16 and TRBJ1-4, reads GEEVAQTPKHLVRGEGQKAKLYCAPIKGHSYVFWYQQVLKNEFKFLISFQNENVFDETGMPKERFSAKCLPNSPCSLEIQATKLEDSAVYFCASSQSLAGAGEKLFFGSGTQLSVL.

This clone appeared a few times. This rearrangement joins TRBV30 to TRBJ2-2; a possible D gene is TRBD1 (5 bases). Germline lookup yields CDR1 GTSNPN and CDR2 SVGIG (reference sequence). This CDR3 is built from 11 residues. The ends were cut back, 5 bases at V and 6 bases at J, with 7 bases in the middle. CDR3 nucleotides: TGTGCCTGGGGGGCGGCCGGGGAGCTGTTTTTT. Protein: CAWGAAGELFF.

This clone was seen a few times. V is TRBV10-3 and J is TRBJ2-7, with a weak D call TRBD2 (6 bases). The CDR3 spans 15 residues. Between the trimmed V and J ends, which lost 3 bases and 3 bases, there was a span of 15 bases. Per the germline V gene, CDR1 is ENHRY and CDR2 is SYGVKD. The CDR3: CAISDGTPPLYEQYF. The DNA of the CDR3 is TGTGCCATCAGTGATGGGACTCCACCTCTCTACGAGCAGTACTTC.

The V call is TRBV9, the J call TRBJ1-2; 7 nucleotides agree with TRBD1. The V and J ends lost 4 bases and 7 bases, in that order; junction bases with no gene match: 13. Germline V lookup: CDR1 SGDLS, CDR2 YYNGEE. This CDR3 is 15 amino acids long. The CDR3 nucleotides are TGTGCCAGCAGCCCAAATGCCCTTGACAGGGCTGGCTACACCTTC. It encodes CASSPNALDRAGYTF.

This chain connects TRBV6-1 to TRBJ2-7, with no clear D. Germline V gene sequence: CDR1 MNHNS, CDR2 SASEGT. Trimming pared 4 bases from V and 3 bases from J, leaving 16 bases between. This CDR3 has 15 residues. In DNA form, the CDR3 reads TGTGCCAGCAGTGGCTCCCCCACCCCGGTCTACGAGCAGTACTTC. Its translation: CASSGSPTPVYEQYF.

In this sample, this clone turned up once. This chain links TRBV6-4 with TRBJ2-1, with TRBD1 matching 7 bases. The CDR3 runs to 17 residues. J lost 8 bases, V lost 1 base, and 14 bases had no gene match. Germline V gene sequence: CDR1 MRHNA, CDR2 SNTAGT. The CDR3, as DNA: TGTGCCAGCAGTGACTGCCGGACAGGTAGCCTCCTCTATGAGCAGTTCTTC. Its protein product is CASSDCRTGSLLYEQFF.

The rearrangement joins TRBV5-4 to TRBJ1-5; no clear D gene. Germline CDR1 is SGHNT and CDR2 is YYREEE (reference sequence). The CDR3 contains 15 residues. Trimming removed 1 base at V and 4 bases at J, with 12 bases between. CDR3 loop: CASSLRRPPNQPQHF. CDR3 in DNA: TGTGCCAGCAGCTTGCGGCGGCCACCGAATCAGCCCCAGCATTTT.

This clone has a handful of counts. V gene TRBV5-1 combines with J gene TRBJ2-1; TRBD2 is a possible D gene (6 bases). The CDR3 sequence is 16 residues long. Germline assignment: CDR1 SGHRS and CDR2 YFSETQ. Trimming shortened V by 4 bases and J by 4 bases, and 18 bases separated the two germline ends. The CDR3: CASSRSGRTIYNEQFF. CDR3 in DNA: TGCGCCAGCAGCCGAAGCGGGCGCACGATATACAATGAGCAGTTCTTC.

The J gene is TRBJ2-5, the V gene TRBV5-1; 12 bases map to TRBD2. This CDR3 is 15 amino acids long. Per germline, CDR1 SGHRS and CDR2 YFSETQ. V gave up 3 bases and J gave up 9 bases; unmatched junction bases: 9. CDR3 nucleotide sequence: TGCGCCAGCAGCTCAAGCACTAGCGGGGGGCCCTCCCAGTACTTC. It is translated as CASSSSTSGGPSQYF.

V and J are TRBV13 and TRBJ2-1, with D possibly TRBD1 on 6 matching bases. This CDR3 has 14 amino acids. V was pared by 4 bases and J by 4 bases, with 11 bases between. CDR1 PRHDT and CDR2 FYEKMQ come from the germline V gene (reference sequence). CDR3 in DNA: TGTGCCAGCAGCTCCAGGACAGCTTACAATGAGCAGTTCTTC. It is translated as CASSSRTAYNEQFF.